Sequencing of this TCR beta chain was carried out in a study of graft-versus-host responses after intestinal transplantation (dated by TCRdb to the early 2020s). Describing the broader study: Multivisceral, liver-intestinal, or isolated intestinal transplants were received by the recipients. All recipients received anti-thymocyte globulin induction followed by maintenance tacrolimus and steroids for around three years. After intestinal transplantation, graft-versus-host and host-versus-graft alloreactive T cell clones in the graft, circulation and bone marrow were tracked using bulk TCR-beta CDR3 sequencing. Alloreactive clones were identified by sequencing pre-transplant mixed lymphocyte reaction products and comparing them with unstimulated pre-transplant donor and recipient T cells. The cohort enrolled about two dozen intestinal transplant recipients, one of whom was a retransplant, and a few patients without pretransplant specimens were excluded. A peak of at least 4% donor T cells among recipient peripheral blood mononuclear cells was the definition used for donor T cell macrochimerism. Rather than being sequenced by the commercial service, samples from a few later patients were sequenced in-house on an Illumina MiSeq and processed with MiXCR. Results and caveats for the whole study, not just this receptor: Patients with donor T cell macrochimerism had high GvH to HvG T cell clonal ratios in their allografts. GvH clones were detected in recipient bone marrow, and some appeared earlier in ileal mucosa or blood, consistent with an intestinal mucosal origin. Early after transplant, peak levels of circulating GvH clones were associated with declines in HvG clones. The relatively low number and heterogeneity of intestinal transplant patients limited the conclusions.

About this clone: Its antigen has not been determined. No base-level quality is on record; no much larger clone is a single base apart.

Measured from the cysteine to the phenylalanine, the CDR3 is 17 residues long. The kept DNA is CDR3 alone, 51 bases in frame from the first base. The germline V gene encodes CDR1 SGHVS and CDR2 FNYEAQ. Trimming costs V 5 bases and J 5 bases, and their ends lie 19 bases apart. In light of the paper, this sample's time point label describes: cells obtained before transplantation from donor or recipient. CD3+CD4+ and CD3+CD8+ populations were FACS-sorted from unstimulated pre-transplant donor and recipient cells taken from spleen or lymph nodes. The protocol used for the library was the immunoSEQ multiplex PCR assay. For most patients, genomic DNA was isolated with the Qiagen DNeasy Blood and Tissue Kit and sent frozen to Adaptive Biotechnologies for TCR sequencing. For most patients, high-throughput TCR-beta CDR3 sequencing of genomic DNA was performed by Adaptive Biotechnologies. The published analysis was carried out like this. Adaptive's ImmunoSEQ software was the source of the TCR sequencing data for around 20 patients, while three other patients were processed with MiXCR and VDJtools. To correct CD4 versus CD8 sorting errors, any sequence found in both subsets at a frequency ratio below 5:1 was removed. CDR3 nucleotide sequences shared by donor and recipient were removed because the origin of these sequences could not be assigned. Alloreactive clones required at least 2-fold expansion over unstimulated cells and minimum CFSE-low frequency of 0.002% (template counts) or 0.001% (read counts). A clone was considered mappable if detected in the sequenced pre-transplant spleen, lymph node, or MLR CFSE-low populations of the donor or recipient. Cumulative frequency of alloreactive clones was calculated as a percentage of all sequences weighted by copy number. TCRdb retrieved this table from immuneACCESS and kept in-frame rearrangements only. Not all clones are present; in checked studies, unresolved V genes account for under half, and no reason is known for the remainder. V, J and clone size reflect that table, while D and trimming were determined from the DNA. This sample comprises 80,000 to 100,000 clones, more than 85% of them detected only once. Clones ranked in the top ten supply 0.15% to 0.2% of the sample.

This receptor was obtained from a human donor who received an intestinal transplant. Sequences were derived from unstimulated CD4+ T cells sorted from spleen or lymph node cells, sampled before intestinal transplant. The rearrangement combines TRBV7-6 with TRBJ1-6; the D gene lacks a confident call. The CDR3 reads as follows: CASSLSTPLMDNSPLHF. The nucleotides read TGTGCCAGCAGCCTTAGTACCCCTCTCATGGATAATTCACCCCTCCACTTT. The variable domain in full, with residues beyond the CDR3 obtained from the reference TRBV7-6 and TRBJ1-6 genes, is GAGVSQSPRYKVTKRGQDVALRCDPISGHVSLYWYRQALGQGPEFLTYFNYEAQQDKSGLPNDRFSAERPEGSISTLTIQRTEQRDSAMYRCASSLSTPLMDNSPLHFGNGTRLTVT.